This TCR beta chain was obtained from a study of T cell repertoires in cytomegalovirus infection. Broader study findings: The study found HLA-C-restricted CMV-specific TCR beta clonotypes dominating the ex vivo response.

This clonotype was observed a few times. The antigen is unknown. TCRdb analysed the reads with MiXCR anew, one entry per CDR3 protein. This sample has about 700,000 distinct CDR3 sequences; around 32% occur once, and the top ten carry approximately 18%. V was trimmed by 1 base and J by 12 bases, leaving 16 bases between them. Per the germline V gene, CDR1 is SQVTM and CDR2 is ANQGSEA. This CDR3 spans 12 amino acids. The source of this sequence is a human donor in good health (CMV status not recorded). Some clones in this sample may be carry-over from other donors' samples. The chain recombines TRBV29-1 with TRBJ2-7, with D perhaps being TRBD1 or TRBD2 (5 bases each). The sequences come from cultured PBMCs, collected from culture after CMV antigen stimulation. Written as DNA, the CDR3 is TGCAGCGTTGAAGTTCGGGGACGGGTGGTGTACTTC. It is translated as CSVEVRGRVVYF.